This passage covers 30 T cell receptor beta chains from one sample sequenced in a study of blood T cell repertoires in COVID-19. Data came from immunoSEQ multiplex PCR; TCRdb stores just in-frame clones and leaves some out. This table has 260,000 or so clones, roughly 84% appearing once. The specimen sequenced was peripheral blood. These receptors were collected from a human donor in a cohort sampled during active COVID-19.

The V call is TRBV11-3, the J call TRBJ1-2; 12 positions match TRBD1. Unmatched junction bases numbered 15, after V lost 0 bases and J lost 4 bases. There are 20 residues in the CDR3. Per the germline V gene, CDR1 is SGHNT and CDR2 is YENEEA. The CDR3 DNA follows: TGTGCCAGCAGCTTAGATTCAAGGAGGGACAGGGGGCGAATGGGCTATGGCTACACCTTC. Translated: CASSLDSRRDRGRMGYGYTF.

This clone was counted at least ten times. The CDR3 coding sequence is TGTGCCAGCAGCTTGGGACAGGGGTATGAAAAACTGTTTTTT. Protein sequence: CASSLGQGYEKLFF. The chain has TRBV11-2 and TRBJ1-4; 10 bases agree with TRBD1. There are 14 residues in the CDR3. V was clipped by 3 bases and J by 6 bases; unmatched bases: 1. From germline, CDR1 is SGHAT and CDR2 FQNNGV. Combining the CDR3 with reference TRBV11-2 and TRBJ1-4 gives the whole variable domain EAGVAQSPRYKIIEKRQSVAFWCNPISGHATLYWYQQILGQGPKLLIQFQNNGVVDDSQLPKDRFSAERLKGVDSTLKIQPAKLEDSAVYLCASSLGQGYEKLFFGSGTQLSVL.

This clone was seen a single time. This chain joins TRBV9 and TRBJ2-3; 10 bases line up with TRBD1. Germline CDR1 reads SGDLS; CDR2 reads YYNGEE. The junction had 3 bases not matched to a gene; V was cut back by 2 bases and J by 0 bases. The CDR3 has 16 amino acids. The CDR3 spells CASSVGTGASTDTQYF. The CDR3 DNA sequence: TGTGCCAGCAGCGTGGGGACAGGGGCGAGCACAGATACGCAGTATTTT.

This clone was counted between two and nine times. CDR3 in amino acids: CASSTGRQYNEQFF. For the CDR3, the DNA is TGTGCCAGTAGTACTGGCCGCCAGTACAATGAGCAGTTCTTC. The chain joins TRBV19 to TRBJ2-1; D not resolved. The length of the CDR3 is 14 residues. V was clipped by 4 bases and J by 4 bases, with 11 bases between them. CDR1 and CDR2 from the germline V gene are LNHDA and SQIVND (reference sequence). Full variable domain (remainder filled in from reference TRBV19 and TRBJ2-1): DGGITQSPKYLFRKEGQNVTLSCEQNLNHDAMYWYRQDPGQGLRLIYYSQIVNDFQKGDIAEGYSVSREKKESFPLTVTSAQKNPTAFYLCASSTGRQYNEQFFGPGTRLTVL.

The rearrangement uses TRBV7-2 and TRBJ1-2; 7 nucleotides line up with TRBD1. The CDR3 runs 16 residues. With 5 bases clipped from V and 0 bases from J, the junction kept 9 bases outside the gene matches. The germline gives CDR1 SGHTA, CDR2 FQGNSA. The DNA for the CDR3 is TGTGCCAGCAGCCCCATTGGGACAGACCCTAACTATGGCTACACCTTC. Its protein is CASSPIGTDPNYGYTF.

The chain employs TRBV9 and TRBJ2-1, with D possibly matching TRBD1 (5 bases). This CDR3 contains 13 residues. The V end was cut by 2 bases, the J end by 4 bases, with 7 bases between. CDR1 SGDLS and CDR2 YYNGEE come from the germline V gene. CDR3 sequence: CASSVRVYNEQFF. The CDR3 DNA reads TGTGCCAGCAGCGTCAGGGTATACAATGAGCAGTTCTTC.

The genes are TRBV11-3 and TRBJ1-5; TRBD1 agrees at 11 bases. V gave up 6 bases and J gave up 2 bases; unmatched junction bases: 18. The CDR3 loop spans 20 amino acids. CDR1 is SGHNT and CDR2 is YENEEA in the germline V gene. CDR3 region: CASSRISPKRDRGGNQPQHF. CDR3 DNA sequence: TGTGCCAGCAGTCGAATCAGTCCCAAACGGGACAGGGGGGGCAATCAGCCCCAGCATTTT.

The chain employs TRBV28 and TRBJ1-4, with D possibly being TRBD1 (5 bases). V lost 8 bases to trimming and J lost 6 bases, with 16 bases between them. CDR3 length: 14 amino acids. Germline-derived CDR1 and CDR2 are MDHEN and SYDVKM. The CDR3 DNA reads as TGTGCCAGCGGGGTGACAGCTGCGTATGAAAAACTGTTTTTT. It yields the protein CASGVTAAYEKLFF.

The chain joins TRBV3-1 (or the pseudogene TRBV3-2) to TRBJ2-5, with 11 bases identical to TRBD2. Trimming took 2 bases from V and 3 from J; bases not matched to a gene: 5. The germline gives CDR1 LGHDT, CDR2 YNNKEL (reference sequence). This CDR3 has 16 amino acids. The CDR3 bases are TGTGCCAGCAGCCAAATGCTAGCGGGAGGTGAAGAGACCCAGTACTTC. Its translation is CASSQMLAGGEETQYF.

The rearrangement uses TRBV6-2 or TRBV6-3 and TRBJ2-1; maybe TRBD2 (6 bases). This CDR3 region has 14 residues. Germline CDR1 MNHEY, CDR2 SVGEGT. V lost 0 bases and J 8 bases, leaving 11 bases between the germline ends. CDR3 coding DNA: TGTGCCAGCAGTTACTCTAGGACTACTCATGAGCAGTTCTTC. It codes for CASSYSRTTHEQFF.

The V call is TRBV7-2, the J call TRBJ2-5; D gene uncertain. Trimming took off 3 bases at V and 7 bases at J, with 15 bases between the two ends. This CDR3 is 14 amino acids long. The germline gives CDR1 SGHTA, CDR2 FQGNSA. The CDR3 coding sequence is TGTGCCAGCAGCTTTCCTCCGGGTTTGGGGACCCAGTACTTC. Amino acids: CASSFPPGLGTQYF.

In its sample, this clone was seen once. CDR3 protein: CASSEGGRPYGYTF. CDR3 nucleotide sequence: TGTGCCAGCAGTGAAGGGGGGAGGCCCTATGGCTACACCTTC. This sequence joins TRBV6-1 and TRBJ1-2; D possibly corresponds to TRBD1 (5 bases). Deletions cut 1 base from V and 4 bases from J, with 10 bases between. Germline V gene lookup returns CDR1 MNHNS and CDR2 SASEGT. The CDR3 covers 14 residues.

In regard to this clone: A junction boundary mismatches the germline segment, possibly from a read error. The CDR3 is CVSSPRLAGGVGELFF. CDR3 DNA: TGTGTCAGCAGCCCGCGACTAGCGGGAGGGGTCGGGGAGCTGTTTTTT. The chain is built from TRBV11-2 and TRBJ2-2, with TRBD2 matching over 14 bases. This CDR3 comprises 16 residues. Per germline, CDR1 SGHAT and CDR2 FQNNGV.

This clone has only one observation. The chain has TRBV19 and TRBJ2-2; tentative D call: TRBD1 (6 bases). Trimming left V 4 bases short and J 2 bases short, with 11 bases between. The germline CDR1 and CDR2 sequences are LNHDA and SQIVND (reference sequence). The CDR3 runs to 15 residues. The DNA for the CDR3 is TGTGCCAGTAGTACACCACAGGGAAACACCGGGGAGCTGTTTTTT. It encodes CASSTPQGNTGELFF.

The chain carries TRBV18 and TRBJ1-1; D gene unclear. V dropped 2 bases and J dropped 4 bases, with 8 bases sitting between them. This CDR3 contains 13 residues. The germline V gene has CDR1 KGHSH and CDR2 LQKENI. The CDR3: CASSPGRLTEAFF. The CDR3 region has the DNA TGTGCCAGCTCACCAGGCCGCCTCACTGAAGCTTTCTTT.

The rearrangement uses TRBV6-4 and TRBJ2-2, with TRBD2 matching 10 bases. The CDR3 is 17 amino acids. V lost 8 bases to trimming and J lost 4 bases; unmatched junction nucleotides: 13. The germline V gene encodes CDR1 MRHNA and CDR2 SNTAGT. CDR3 region: CASPPPSGSKGTGELFF. In nucleotides, the CDR3 is TGTGCCAGCCCTCCTCCTAGCGGGAGTAAGGGCACCGGGGAGCTGTTTTTT.

The chain employs TRBV4-1 and TRBJ2-7; 7 bases map to TRBD1. J lost 12 bases, V lost 4 bases, and 6 bases had no gene match. The germline gives CDR1 MGHRA, CDR2 YSYEKL. This CDR3 spans 11 amino acids. CDR3 DNA sequence: TGCGCCAGCAGCCCCGGACAGGACCGGTACTTC. It specifies CASSPGQDRYF.

The V call is TRBV5-4, the J call TRBJ1-2; a weak D match, TRBD1 (5 bases). Germline loops: CDR1 SGHNT, CDR2 YYREEE (reference sequence). Trimming took off 3 bases at V and 6 bases at J, with 15 bases between the two ends. The CDR3 length is 14 residues. The CDR3 loop is CASSSPQGLHGYTF. The CDR3 nucleotides are TGTGCCAGCAGCTCGCCCCAGGGTCTACATGGCTACACCTTC.

The chain is built from TRBV29-1 and TRBJ1-2, with 7 bases aligning to TRBD1. Trimming at V came to 6 bases and at J to 8 bases, leaving 3 bases not matched to a gene. This CDR3 spans 10 amino acids. CDR1 and CDR2 from the germline V gene are SQVTM and ANQGSEA. The CDR3 protein is CSVGQAGYTF. The CDR3 DNA follows: TGCAGCGTCGGACAGGCCGGCTACACCTTC.

This clone was counted once. This rearrangement joins TRBV7-4 to TRBJ2-7; 11 bases align to TRBD2. This CDR3 is 16 amino acids long. V shed 2 bases, J shed 3 bases, and the junction held 6 bases outside the gene matches. In germline, CDR1 is SGHVT, CDR2 SQSDAQ. The CDR3 loop is CASSLRRGLADYEQYF. The CDR3 DNA follows: TGTGCCAGCAGCTTAAGGAGGGGACTAGCGGACTACGAGCAGTACTTC.

This clone is a singleton in its sample. This chain connects TRBV18 to TRBJ2-2, with D unclear. The CDR3 contains 20 residues. Trimming pared 3 bases from V and 0 bases from J, leaving 23 bases between. Per the germline V gene, CDR1 is KGHSH and CDR2 is LQKENI. CDR3 residues: CASSPATAHRRSSNTGELFF. Here the CDR3 DNA reads TGTGCCAGCTCACCGGCCACAGCTCACCGGCGCAGTTCGAACACCGGGGAGCTGTTTTTT.

The J gene is TRBJ2-1, the V gene TRBV5-4; 10 bases map to TRBD2. This CDR3 is 14 amino acids long. Germline-derived CDR1 and CDR2 are SGHNT and YYREEE (reference sequence). The J segment lost 3 bases and the V segment lost 3 bases, leaving 0 bases of the junction unmatched. CDR3 sequence: CASSSSGGYNEQFF. The CDR3, as DNA: TGTGCCAGCAGCTCTAGCGGGGGCTACAATGAGCAGTTCTTC.

This sequence joins TRBV5-1 and TRBJ1-3; unclear D gene. Trimming removed 4 bases from V and 0 bases from J, with 17 bases in between. This CDR3 is built from 17 residues. Germline CDR1 is SGHRS and CDR2 is YFSETQ. The chain's CDR3 is CASSDTISHSSGNTIYF. In DNA form, the CDR3 reads TGCGCCAGCAGCGACACAATTTCTCACAGCTCTGGAAACACCATATATTTT. Full variable domain (missing parts from reference TRBV5-1 and TRBJ1-3): KAGVTQTPRYLIKTRGQQVTLSCSPISGHRSVSWYQQTPGQGLQFLFEYFSETQRNKGNFPGRFSGRQFSNSRSEMNVSTLELGDSALYLCASSDTISHSSGNTIYFGEGSWLTVV.

This chain joins TRBV2 and TRBJ2-1, with D hard to call. Trimming pared 4 bases from V and 9 bases from J, leaving 10 bases between. The CDR3 runs 12 residues. Per the germline V gene, CDR1 is SNHLY and CDR2 is FYNNEI. CDR3 protein: CASSAGRIEQFF. In DNA, the CDR3 is TGTGCCAGCAGTGCGGGTAGAATTGAGCAGTTCTTC. The full variable domain, its missing parts supplied by reference TRBV2 and TRBJ2-1, is EPEVTQTPSHQVTQMGQEVILRCVPISNHLYFYWYRQILGQKVEFLVSFYNNEISEKSEIFDDQFSVERPDGSNFTLKIRSTKLEDSAMYFCASSAGRIEQFFGPGTRLTVL.

This chain joins TRBV19 and TRBJ1-2; D possibly corresponds to TRBD1 (6 bases). The germline V and J ends were trimmed by 1 base and 8 bases, with 17 bases remaining between them. The CDR3 is 15 residues long. The germline CDR1 and CDR2 sequences are LNHDA and SQIVND (reference sequence). CDR3 DNA sequence: TGTGCCAGTAGTATAGCTGGCAGGGGTTCCCAAGGCTACACCTTC. Amino acid sequence: CASSIAGRGSQGYTF.

A word on this clone: The same CDR3 is also encoded by other DNA sequences in this sample. The V call is TRBV20-1, the J call TRBJ1-5; D unresolved. The germline CDR1 and CDR2 sequences are DFQATT and SNEGSKA (reference sequence). This CDR3 has 11 residues. Trimming cost V 1 base and J 6 bases, with 4 bases left between them. CDR3 bases: TGCAGTGCTAGAGCGGGTCAGCCCCAGCATTTT. This translates into CSARAGQPQHF.

V gene TRBV4-3 combines with J gene TRBJ2-3, with 7 bases aligning to TRBD2. The CDR3 sequence is 15 residues long. Trimming removed 3 bases from V and 0 bases from J; junction bases left unmatched: 3. Germline loops: CDR1 LGHNA, CDR2 YSLEER. CDR3 DNA: TGCGCCAGCAGCCAGACCGGGGGGAGCACAGATACGCAGTATTTT. This sequence encodes CASSQTGGSTDTQYF.

The V call is TRBV12-3 or TRBV12-4, the J call TRBJ1-2; D not resolved. Trimming cost V 6 bases and J 0 bases, with 5 bases left between them. The CDR3 length is 12 residues. CDR3 sequence reads: CASSPANYGYTF. CDR3 nucleotide sequence: TGTGCCAGCAGCCCAGCTAACTATGGCTACACCTTC.

This chain joins TRBV5-1 and TRBJ1-6; TRBD1 might be the D (5 bases). V lost 10 bases to trimming and J lost 10 bases, with 24 bases between them. Germline V gene data show CDR1 as SGHRS and CDR2 as YFSETQ. The CDR3 covers 15 residues. In DNA, the CDR3 is TGCGCCTGCCGATTACCTACCGACAGAGACTCACCCCTCCACTTT. It encodes CACRLPTDRDSPLHF.

This chain uses TRBV10-3 with TRBJ1-2, with no clear D. Germline V gene lookup returns CDR1 ENHRY and CDR2 SYGVKD. V was pared by 2 bases and J by 3 bases, with 7 bases between. This CDR3 comprises 13 residues. The CDR3 sequence is CAISEEEDYGYTF. The CDR3 DNA is TGTGCCATCAGTGAGGAGGAGGACTATGGCTACACCTTC.